The 27 T cell receptor beta chains below come from one sample, sequenced in a study of monozygotic twins with inflammatory bowel disease. TCRdb reprocessed the 5' RACE reads, with one entry per CDR3 protein and no DNA. The sample shows some 330,000 distinct CDR3 sequences, and 5.6% sits with its ten largest clones. The source material was blood. The source is a human donor with ulcerative colitis or Crohn's disease, or a healthy co-twin of an affected twin (not recorded which).

The CDR3 sequence is CASSRRQNLNNEQFF. The chain carries TRBV12-3 or TRBV12-4 and TRBJ2-1; there is no DNA to check the TCRdb D call of TRBD1. The CDR3 consists of 15 residues.

The rearrangement uses TRBV20-1 and TRBJ1-4. The CDR3 is made up of 13 amino acids. Germline CDR1 and CDR2: DFQATT and SNEGSKA (reference sequence). The CDR3 sequence: CSANSVQNEKLFF.

This chain connects TRBV5-1 to TRBJ2-1; no DNA is available, so the TRBD2 call from TCRdb remains unchecked. Germline lookup yields CDR1 SGHRS and CDR2 YFSETQ. CDR3 length: 14 amino acids. The CDR3 here is CASSLERGSNEQFF. Drawing the rest from reference TRBV5-1 and TRBJ2-1, the complete variable domain is KAGVTQTPRYLIKTRGQQVTLSCSPISGHRSVSWYQQTPGQGLQFLFEYFSETQRNKGNFPGRFSGRQFSNSRSEMNVSTLELGDSALYLCASSLERGSNEQFFGPGTRLTVL.

The J gene is TRBJ2-1, the V gene TRBV5-1; the TRBD1 assignment by TCRdb is unverifiable without DNA. This CDR3 is 14 amino acids long. CDR1 and CDR2 from the germline V gene are SGHRS and YFSETQ. The CDR3 sequence: CASSDRTPGNEQFF.

The chain couples TRBV7-6 to TRBJ2-7; TCRdb reports TRBD1, a call that lacks DNA to check it against. This CDR3 is 15 amino acids long. Germline loops: CDR1 SGHVS, CDR2 FNYEAQ. This chain's CDR3 is CASSLGDGLTYEQYF. Using reference TRBV7-6 and TRBJ2-7 for the parts outside the CDR3, the full variable domain is GAGVSQSPRYKVTKRGQDVALRCDPISGHVSLYWYRQALGQGPEFLTYFNYEAQQDKSGLPNDRFSAERPEGSISTLTIQRTEQRDSAMYRCASSLGDGLTYEQYFGPGTRLTVT.

The rearrangement uses TRBV11-2 and TRBJ2-2; the TRBD2 assignment by TCRdb is unverifiable without DNA. Germline V gives CDR1 SGHAT, CDR2 FQNNGV. This CDR3 is built from 15 residues. This chain's CDR3 is CASSLASGHTGELFF.

This CDR3 is CSVVRGTGGYTF. The chain carries TRBV29-1 and TRBJ1-2; the D gene TCRdb calls, TRBD1, cannot be checked with no DNA. This CDR3 comprises 12 residues. CDR1 and CDR2 (germline): SQVTM, ANQGSEA.

The rearrangement links TRBV19 to TRBJ1-1; the TRBD1 assignment by TCRdb is unverifiable without DNA. Germline-derived CDR1 and CDR2 are LNHDA and SQIVND (reference sequence). CDR3 length: 17 residues. CDR3 in amino acids: CASSMDTTAARGTEAFF.

V and J are TRBV28 and TRBJ2-3. The CDR3 is 12 residues long. Looked up from germline, CDR1 is MDHEN and CDR2 is SYDVKM. The CDR3 loop is CATGTRTDTQYF.

The rearrangement links TRBV6-2 or TRBV6-3 to TRBJ2-7; TCRdb outputs TRBD1, but without DNA this stays unchecked. The CDR3 extends over 15 amino acids. Per germline, CDR1 MNHEY and CDR2 SVGEGT. This CDR3 is CASSYPGTATYEQYF.

This rearrangement joins TRBV24-1 to TRBJ1-2. This CDR3 region has 13 residues. The germline V gene has CDR1 KGHDR and CDR2 SFDVKD. This chain's CDR3 is CATSARNFYGYTF.

CDR3 in amino acids: CASRRGGGDTQYF. This chain links TRBV5-4 with TRBJ2-3; TCRdb lists TRBD1, though no DNA is available to test this call. Germline-derived CDR1 and CDR2 are SGHNT and YYREEE (reference sequence). This CDR3 is built from 13 residues.

This chain uses TRBV6-2 or TRBV6-3 with TRBJ1-6. Per germline, CDR1 MNHEY and CDR2 SVGEGT. This CDR3 has 14 amino acids. CDR3 protein: CASTIRDYNSPLHF.

This chain joins TRBV28 and TRBJ1-5; TCRdb calls TRBD1, which cannot be checked without DNA. This CDR3 is built from 12 residues. In germline, CDR1 is MDHEN, CDR2 SYDVKM. The CDR3 here is CASSPRTGPQHF.

The chain links TRBV10-1 to TRBJ2-3; TCRdb's assignment of TRBD2 cannot be checked, as there is no DNA. Germline V gene data show CDR1 as WNHNN and CDR2 as SYGVQD (reference sequence). This CDR3 region has 17 residues. CDR3 in amino acids: CASSESTIAGASDTQYF.

The chain employs TRBV12-3 or TRBV12-4 and TRBJ2-7; TCRdb's D call of TRBD2 is untestable without DNA. CDR3 length equals 15 residues. CDR3 amino acids: CASTFAGLAGVEQYF.

This chain joins TRBV12-3 or TRBV12-4 and TRBJ1-1; checking the TCRdb D call of TRBD1 is not possible without DNA. This CDR3 comprises 14 residues. The CDR3 loop is CASRSVDRDTEAFF.

V usage is TRBV7-2 and J usage is TRBJ2-2. The germline CDR1 and CDR2 sequences are SGHTA and FQGNSA. The CDR3 length is 14 residues. The CDR3 loop reads CASRSGTNTGELFF.

The V call is TRBV12-3 or TRBV12-4, the J call TRBJ2-4. The CDR3 consists of 15 residues. CDR3 sequence: CASSLEVASVNIQYF.

This chain links TRBV4-3 with TRBJ2-2; the TRBD1 assignment by TCRdb is unverifiable without DNA. The germline CDR1 and CDR2 sequences are LGHNA and YSLEER. This CDR3 spans 15 amino acids. This CDR3 is CASSQVQGYTGELFF.

The chain recombines TRBV12-3 or TRBV12-4 with TRBJ1-2; TCRdb lists TRBD1, though no DNA is available to test this call. The CDR3 totals 15 residues. CDR3 in amino acids: CASSLSGGGNYGYTF.

The chain couples TRBV7-4 to TRBJ1-6. Germline V lookup: CDR1 SGHVT, CDR2 SQSDAQ. The CDR3 runs to 15 residues. This chain's CDR3 is CASSYTPAYNSPLHF. Using reference TRBV7-4 and TRBJ1-6 for the parts outside the CDR3, the full variable domain is GAGVSQSPRYKVAKRGRDVALRCDSISGHVTLYWYRQTLGQGSEVLTYSQSDAQRDKSGRPSGRFSAERPERSVSTLKIQRTEQGDSAVYLCASSYTPAYNSPLHFGNGTRLTVT.

V is TRBV18 and J is TRBJ1-1; TCRdb indicates TRBD1, and absent DNA this call remains unverified. The CDR3 is 13 residues long. Per the germline V gene, CDR1 is KGHSH and CDR2 is LQKENI. This CDR3 is CASNGGGFTEAFF.

V usage is TRBV29-1 and J usage is TRBJ2-7; TCRdb indicates TRBD2, and absent DNA this call remains unverified. Germline-derived CDR1 and CDR2 are SQVTM and ANQGSEA. The CDR3 consists of 15 residues. The chain's CDR3 is CSVRGGMSMPYEQYF.

The V and J genes are TRBV5-1 and TRBJ1-6; the TCRdb D gene call, TRBD1, has no DNA to confirm it. CDR3 length: 15 residues. The germline V gene encodes CDR1 SGHRS and CDR2 YFSETQ. The CDR3 loop reads CASSPTGGDNSPLHF.

The rearrangement joins TRBV10-3 to TRBJ2-3; the TCRdb call, TRBD1, lacks DNA for checking. Per germline, CDR1 ENHRY and CDR2 SYGVKD. This CDR3 has 15 residues. CDR3 protein: CAISELRGSTDTQYF.

The chain has TRBV29-1 and TRBJ1-1. Germline values: CDR1 SQVTM, CDR2 ANQGSEA. This CDR3 comprises 12 residues. The CDR3 region is CSVIRGRTEAFF.